The 9 T cell receptor beta chains in this list originate from one sample, sequenced in a study of blood T cell repertoires in COVID-19. TCRdb's table, derived via immunoSEQ multiplex PCR, lists solely in-frame clones and lacks some. Seen here are 250,000 to 350,000 clones, about 88% observed once, and the top ten hold 1.4% to 1.5%. Source material: peripheral blood. Source of these receptors: a human donor with COVID-19, enrolled during active disease. The donor label of this sample is uncertain.

The J gene is TRBJ1-2, the V gene TRBV12-3 or TRBV12-4, with D unresolved. This CDR3 spans 11 amino acids. Trimming pared 10 bases from V and 5 bases from J, leaving 11 bases between. The CDR3 loop is CATTGEYGYTF. In nucleotides, the CDR3 is TGTGCCACCACCGGGGAGTATGGCTACACCTTC.

The chain has TRBV28 and TRBJ1-4, with 11 bases fitting TRBD1. CDR3 length: 14 residues. V was pared by 9 bases and J by 4 bases, with 4 bases of the junction left unmatched. Looked up from germline, CDR1 is MDHEN and CDR2 is SYDVKM. The CDR3 bases are TGTGCCAGTTGGACAGGGGGCGTTAATGAAAAACTGTTTTTT. Translation: CASWTGGVNEKLFF.

This clone has just one count. The V call is TRBV3-1 (or the pseudogene TRBV3-2), the J call TRBJ1-2; the D is unclear. The CDR3 is 13 residues long. CDR1 and CDR2 (germline): LGHDT, YNNKEL (reference sequence). Deletions cut 2 bases from V and 8 bases from J, with 12 bases between. In DNA form, the CDR3 reads TGTGCCAGCAGCCAAATTGCATCACGGGGCTACACCTTC. This encodes CASSQIASRGYTF.

The rearrangement links TRBV10-3 to TRBJ2-5; 8 positions agree with TRBD1. Trimming took 3 bases from V and 3 from J; bases not matched to a gene: 3. The CDR3 sequence is 14 residues long. Germline loops: CDR1 ENHRY, CDR2 SYGVKD. The chain's CDR3 is CAISDRGREETQYF. The CDR3 DNA follows: TGTGCCATCAGTGACAGGGGGCGCGAAGAGACCCAGTACTTC.

CDR3 DNA sequence: TGTGCCAGCTCACCAAGGGGACTAGCTATTCTCCCTCTCGAGCAGTACTTC. Its protein is CASSPRGLAILPLEQYF. The chain couples TRBV18 to TRBJ2-7, with TRBD2 identical over 9 bases. The CDR3 runs to 17 residues. Germline V gene data show CDR1 as KGHSH and CDR2 as LQKENI. J was trimmed by 6 bases and V by 2 bases; bases with no gene match: 14.

The chain has TRBV28 and TRBJ2-2, with 10 bases identical to TRBD1. The CDR3 loop spans 16 amino acids. Germline CDR1 is MDHEN and CDR2 is SYDVKM. After removal of 5 bases from V and 5 bases from J, the junction contained 8 bases not matched to a gene. CDR3 sequence (DNA): TGTGCCAGCAGTCTAAGGACAGGGGGAAGGACCGGGGAGCTGTTTTTT. Protein: CASSLRTGGRTGELFF. The whole variable domain, remainder taken from reference TRBV28 and TRBJ2-2, is DVKVTQSSRYLVKRTGEKVFLECVQDMDHENMFWYRQDPGLGLRLIYFSYDVKMKEKGDIPEGYSVSREKKERFSLILESASTNQTSMYLCASSLRTGGRTGELFFGEGSRLTVL.

The chain combines TRBV29-1 with TRBJ2-7, with 7 positions matching TRBD2. Losses at the gene ends were 5 bases for V and 3 bases for J; bases not matched to a gene: 10. In germline, CDR1 is SQVTM, CDR2 ANQGSEA. CDR3 length: 14 residues. This chain's CDR3 is CSVSSGRGVYEQYF. The CDR3 bases are TGCAGCGTTAGTAGCGGCCGGGGGGTCTACGAGCAGTACTTC.

V and J are TRBV6-5 and TRBJ2-3, with 14 bases lining up with TRBD2. Losses at the gene ends were 5 bases for V and 13 bases for J; bases not matched to a gene: 11. Germline CDR1 MNHEY, CDR2 SVGAGI. This CDR3 has 15 amino acids. The CDR3 bases are TGTGCCAGCAGTAGATCGACTAGCGGGAGGGCCTCCGAGTATTTT. The encoded protein is CASSRSTSGRASEYF.

This clone came up a few times. In the same sample, other DNA sequences code for this CDR3. J is TRBJ1-1 and V is TRBV29-1; D might be TRBD1 (5 bases). V lost 6 bases and J lost 0, with 8 bases in between. Germline CDR1 reads SQVTM; CDR2 reads ANQGSEA. The CDR3 extends over 12 amino acids. CDR3 residues: CSVGLMNTEAFF. CDR3 nucleotides: TGCAGCGTGGGACTGATGAACACTGAAGCTTTCTTT.